The 31 T cell receptor beta chains presented below share a single source sample, sequenced in a study of beta chain features in type 1 diabetes. Sequencing targeted expressed TCRB transcripts, as all isolated RNA had been reverse transcribed. Data came from immunoSEQ multiplex PCR; TCRdb stores just in-frame clones and leaves some out. The table shows 600,000 to 750,000 clones, with around an eighth occurring only once. General study results and limits: Moderately but significantly shorter TCRB CDR3s were found in Type 1 diabetes patients in all four CD4+ subsets.

These receptors' antigens are unknown. The source material was naive CD4+ T cells from blood. Receptor source: a man aged 30 to 39 with type 1 diabetes.

This clone was seen only a few times. The sample has other DNA sequences that encode this CDR3 too. V is TRBV7-2 and J is TRBJ2-7, with 7 bases aligning to TRBD1. The length of the CDR3 is 14 residues. Per germline, CDR1 SGHTA and CDR2 FQGNSA. V gave up 1 base and J gave up 4 bases; unmatched junction bases: 4. The chain's CDR3 is CASSLGTGAYEQYF. The CDR3 DNA follows: TGTGCCAGCAGCTTAGGGACAGGAGCTTACGAGCAGTACTTC.

There are a few counts of this clone. V and J are TRBV6-5 and TRBJ2-3; D unclear. The CDR3 totals 15 residues. Per the germline V gene, CDR1 is MNHEY and CDR2 is SVGAGI. V was pared by 4 bases and J by 2 bases, with 13 bases between. The CDR3 nucleotides read TGTGCCAGCAGTTCCGCCGGGCCAGACACAGATACGCAGTATTTT. Translating gives CASSSAGPDTDTQYF.

The chain recombines TRBV19 with TRBJ1-1, with a possible D match to TRBD1 (6 bases). Trimming pared 7 bases from V and 6 bases from J, leaving 12 bases between. The CDR3 loop spans 12 amino acids. Germline CDR1 is LNHDA and CDR2 is SQIVND (reference sequence). The CDR3, as DNA: TGTGCCAGTAAAGGTGCAGGGGCTGAAGCTTTCTTT. It yields the protein CASKGAGAEAFF.

The table lists this clone with a few counts. The rearrangement joins TRBV2 to TRBJ2-3, with D unresolved. The CDR3 is made up of 11 amino acids. Germline V CDR1 and CDR2: SNHLY, FYNNEI. V was shortened by 6 bases and J by 5 bases, with 6 bases between the two germline ends. The CDR3 protein is CASRDLDTQYF. The CDR3, as DNA: TGTGCCAGCAGGGACCTAGATACGCAGTATTTT.

This clone showed up just a few times. This rearrangement joins TRBV5-6 to TRBJ2-5; D remains ambiguous. The end of the DNA aligns better with TRBJ2-7, so the J call may be wrong. CDR1 and CDR2 from the germline V gene are SGHDT and YYEEEE. CDR3 length: 13 residues. The DNA for the CDR3 is TGTGCCAGCAGCTTGACACATCGCTACGAGCAGTACTTC. Protein: CASSLTHRYEQYF.

This clone was observed a handful of times. The V call is TRBV28, the J call TRBJ2-7; D ambiguous. From germline, CDR1 is MDHEN and CDR2 SYDVKM. The CDR3 extends over 13 amino acids. The V end was cut by 3 bases, the J end by 5 bases, with 11 bases between. This chain's CDR3 is CASSLSSLDEQYF. The CDR3 region has the DNA TGTGCCAGCAGTTTGAGCAGTTTGGACGAGCAGTACTTC.

Turning to this clone: In the same sample, other DNA sequences code for this CDR3. The chain employs TRBV7-9 and TRBJ1-5; unclear D gene. V lost 0 bases and J lost 1, with 7 bases in between. The V gene's germline CDR1 is SEHNR and CDR2 FQNEAQ (reference sequence). The CDR3 spans 15 residues. The CDR3 region has the DNA TGTGCCAGCAGCTTAGCGCCGGGGAGCAATCAGCCCCAGCATTTT. As protein: CASSLAPGSNQPQHF. The full variable domain, completed using reference TRBV7-9 and TRBJ1-5, is DTGVSQNPRHKITKRGQNVTFRCDPISEHNRLYWYRQTLGQGPEFLTYFQNEAQLEKSRLLSDRFSAERPKGSFSTLEIQRTEQGDSAMYLCASSLAPGSNQPQHFGDGTRLSIL.

V is TRBV6-1 and J is TRBJ2-5, with a weak D call TRBD1 (5 bases). CDR3 length equals 15 residues. CDR1 and CDR2 (germline): MNHNS, SASEGT. Trimming stripped 2 bases from V and 1 base from J, with 11 bases between. The CDR3 DNA sequence: TGTGCCAGCAGTGAACGTGCAGGGCGCCAAGAGACCCAGTACTTC. It is translated as CASSERAGRQETQYF.

The J gene is TRBJ2-7, the V gene TRBV18; tentatively, D is TRBD1 (5 bases). From germline, CDR1 is KGHSH and CDR2 LQKENI. This CDR3 spans 15 amino acids. Trimming removed 0 bases at V and 5 bases at J, with 14 bases between. In nucleotides, the CDR3 is TGTGCCAGCTCACCACCGGCAGGGCAACCAGACGAGCAGTACTTC. Translating it yields CASSPPAGQPDEQYF.

This clone was counted between two and nine times. The chain carries TRBV28 and TRBJ1-4; a possible D gene is TRBD1 (5 bases). The CDR3 loop spans 13 amino acids. The V end was cut by 5 bases, the J end by 6 bases, with 10 bases between. Germline loops: CDR1 MDHEN, CDR2 SYDVKM. The CDR3 region is CASSPTGYEKLFF. Written as DNA, the CDR3 is TGTGCCAGCAGTCCTACAGGATATGAAAAACTGTTTTTT.

This chain joins TRBV30 and TRBJ2-4, with 9 positions matching TRBD1. The CDR3 covers 17 residues. Per germline, CDR1 GTSNPN and CDR2 SVGIG (reference sequence). Trimming took 0 bases from V and 6 from J; bases not matched to a gene: 12. CDR3 sequence (DNA): TGTGCCTGGAGTGTAGGAGGGACAGGGTCTGGAATAAACATTCAGTACTTC. This gives the protein CAWSVGGTGSGINIQYF. The full variable domain, rest sourced from reference TRBV30 and TRBJ2-4, is SQTIHQWPATLVQPVGSPLSLECTVEGTSNPNLYWYRQAAGRGLQLLFYSVGIGQISSEVPQNLSASRPQDRQFILSSKKLLLSDSGFYLCAWSVGGTGSGINIQYFGAGTRLSVL.

The chain joins TRBV11-2 to TRBJ2-1; weak D call: TRBD1 (7 bases). Germline V gene data show CDR1 as SGHAT and CDR2 as FQNNGV. The CDR3 covers 15 residues. V was clipped by 4 bases and J by 0 bases, with 10 bases between them. CDR3 coding DNA: TGTGCCAGCAGCTCCCAGGGGGGCTCCTACAATGAGCAGTTCTTC. Translation: CASSSQGGSYNEQFF. Full variable domain (rest looked up from reference TRBV11-2 and TRBJ2-1): EAGVAQSPRYKIIEKRQSVAFWCNPISGHATLYWYQQILGQGPKLLIQFQNNGVVDDSQLPKDRFSAERLKGVDSTLKIQPAKLEDSAVYLCASSSQGGSYNEQFFGPGTRLTVL.

This clone was seen only a few times. This chain uses TRBV5-1 with TRBJ1-6, with a weak D call TRBD1 (6 bases). V lost 0 bases to trimming and J lost 3 bases, with 10 bases between them. This CDR3 contains 16 residues. Germline CDR1 and CDR2: SGHRS and YFSETQ. CDR3 in amino acids: CASSLAPDSYNSPLHF. CDR3 coding DNA: TGCGCCAGCAGCTTGGCCCCGGACAGCTATAATTCACCCCTCCACTTT.

There are a few counts of this clone. The chain is built from TRBV9 and TRBJ2-2; D may be TRBD1 or TRBD2 (7 bases each). Germline V gene lookup returns CDR1 SGDLS and CDR2 YYNGEE. V dropped 3 bases and J dropped 4 bases, with 16 bases sitting between them. The CDR3 is 16 residues long. The CDR3 reads CASSAPGGGSTGELFF. Written as DNA, the CDR3 is TGTGCCAGCAGCGCCCCAGGGGGGGGAAGCACCGGGGAGCTGTTTTTT.

This clone was detected a few times. The rearrangement uses TRBV27 and TRBJ2-5, with TRBD1 identical over 10 bases. The CDR3 has 15 amino acids. Per the germline V gene, CDR1 is MNHEY and CDR2 is SMNVEV (reference sequence). Losses at the gene ends were 4 bases for V and 4 bases for J; bases not matched to a gene: 6. CDR3 DNA: TGTGCCAGCAGTTCCAGGACAGGGGGGGGAGAGACCCAGTACTTC. This sequence encodes CASSSRTGGGETQYF.

The gene calls are TRBV7-2 and TRBJ2-1, with D unclear. V was shortened by 1 base and J by 6 bases, with 4 bases between the two germline ends. This CDR3 region has 12 residues. The germline V gene has CDR1 SGHTA and CDR2 FQGNSA. Here the CDR3 reads CASSLVGNEQFF. In DNA, the CDR3 is TGTGCCAGCAGCTTAGTGGGCAATGAGCAGTTCTTC.

The chain links TRBV2 to TRBJ1-4; TRBD1 aligns across 9 bases. This CDR3 has 15 amino acids. V lost 3 bases and J lost 8; bases outside the gene matches: 7. The V gene's germline CDR1 is SNHLY and CDR2 FYNNEI. CDR3 loop: CASSEGRQGEEKLFF. CDR3 coding DNA: TGTGCCAGCAGTGAGGGGAGACAGGGGGAAGAAAAACTGTTTTTT.

V gene TRBV19 combines with J gene TRBJ2-1; D gene uncertain. Germline values: CDR1 LNHDA, CDR2 SQIVND (reference sequence). This CDR3 comprises 13 residues. The V gene lost 5 bases and the J gene lost 2 bases, with 7 bases spanning the gap. CDR3 nucleotides: TGTGCCAGTAGTTCCCCGACCTACAATGAGCAGTTCTTC. As protein: CASSSPTYNEQFF.

The genes are TRBV11-2 and TRBJ2-3, with unresolved D. V shed 1 base and J shed 5 bases, with 13 bases lying between them. The CDR3 extends over 15 amino acids. The V gene's germline CDR1 is SGHAT and CDR2 FQNNGV. The CDR3 region is CASSLAAVDVDTQYF. As DNA, the CDR3 is TGTGCCAGCAGCTTAGCGGCGGTCGATGTAGATACGCAGTATTTT.

This chain connects TRBV6-5 to TRBJ2-5; no clear D gene. There are 14 residues in the CDR3. V lost 5 bases, J lost 4 bases, and 14 bases lay in between. Per germline, CDR1 MNHEY and CDR2 SVGAGI. CDR3: CASSPSRPGETQYF. The DNA of the CDR3 is TGTGCCAGCAGTCCCTCTCGACCCGGAGAGACCCAGTACTTC.

This clone was observed a handful of times. The J gene is TRBJ2-1, the V gene TRBV15, with a possible D match to TRBD1 (6 bases). CDR3 length equals 16 residues. V lost 3 bases and J 0 bases, leaving 12 bases between the germline ends. Germline assignment: CDR1 LNHNV and CDR2 YYDKDF (reference sequence). The CDR3 loop is CATSSSGTPSYNEQFF. CDR3 coding DNA: TGTGCCACCAGCAGCTCCGGGACACCCTCCTACAATGAGCAGTTCTTC. Full variable domain (rest looked up from reference TRBV15 and TRBJ2-1): DAMVIQNPRYQVTQFGKPVTLSCSQTLNHNVMYWYQQKSSQAPKLLFHYYDKDFNNEADTPDNFQSRRPNTSFCFLDIRSPGLGDTAMYLCATSSSGTPSYNEQFFGPGTRLTVL.

In its sample, this clone was seen a few times. J is TRBJ2-3 and V is TRBV28, with 8 positions matching TRBD2. CDR1 MDHEN and CDR2 SYDVKM come from the germline V gene. With 4 bases clipped from V and 7 bases from J, the junction kept 13 bases outside the gene matches. The length of the CDR3 is 16 residues. The CDR3 DNA follows: TGTGCCAGCAGTTCCCCGGGGGGGCCCCGGGGGAATACGCAGTATTTT. Its protein is CASSSPGGPRGNTQYF. The variable domain in full, with the rest retrieved from reference TRBV28 and TRBJ2-3, is DVKVTQSSRYLVKRTGEKVFLECVQDMDHENMFWYRQDPGLGLRLIYFSYDVKMKEKGDIPEGYSVSREKKERFSLILESASTNQTSMYLCASSSPGGPRGNTQYFGPGTRLTVL.

This clone was counted between two and nine times. Here the CDR3 DNA reads TGCGCCAGCAGCCCGGGACAGCCTAGCGAGCAGTACTTC. Amino acid sequence: CASSPGQPSEQYF. This chain joins TRBV5-1 and TRBJ2-7; 7 bases are a match to TRBD1. Germline assignment: CDR1 SGHRS and CDR2 YFSETQ. The CDR3 is made up of 13 amino acids. J lost 6 bases, V lost 4 bases, and 7 bases had no gene match. The full variable domain, rest sourced from reference TRBV5-1 and TRBJ2-7, is KAGVTQTPRYLIKTRGQQVTLSCSPISGHRSVSWYQQTPGQGLQFLFEYFSETQRNKGNFPGRFSGRQFSNSRSEMNVSTLELGDSALYLCASSPGQPSEQYFGPGTRLTVT.

V and J are TRBV4-1 and TRBJ2-6; a weak D match, TRBD1 (6 bases). Germline CDR1 reads MGHRA; CDR2 reads YSYEKL. The CDR3 runs 16 residues. Deletions cut 3 bases from V and 2 bases from J, with 11 bases between. CDR3 residues: CASSQVTGPGANVLTF. CDR3 DNA sequence: TGCGCCAGCAGCCAGGTTACAGGGCCTGGGGCCAACGTCCTGACTTTC.

V is TRBV29-1 and J is TRBJ1-2; no clear D. Germline V gene sequence: CDR1 SQVTM, CDR2 ANQGSEA. Trimming stripped 5 bases from V and 0 bases from J, with 10 bases between. This CDR3 spans 13 amino acids. DNA of the CDR3: TGCAGCGTTCGAAGCCAGTCTAACTATGGCTACACCTTC. It specifies CSVRSQSNYGYTF.

This clone was counted between two and nine times. The rearrangement joins TRBV4-2 to TRBJ2-7, with TRBD1 matching over 7 bases. Germline values: CDR1 LGHNA, CDR2 YNFKEQ. V shed 0 bases, J shed 0 bases, and the junction held 8 bases outside the gene matches. The CDR3 sequence is 17 residues long. CDR3 amino acids: CASSQEMVGQRSYEQYF. For the CDR3, the DNA is TGTGCCAGCAGCCAAGAAATGGTGGGACAGCGCTCCTACGAGCAGTACTTC.

This chain's CDR3 is CASSLVTSGGGETQYF. In DNA, the CDR3 is TGTGCCAGCAGCTTAGTTACTAGCGGGGGCGGCGAGACCCAGTACTTC. The chain uses TRBV11-2 and TRBJ2-5, with TRBD2 identical over 11 bases. This CDR3 contains 16 residues. From germline, CDR1 is SGHAT and CDR2 FQNNGV. J lost 5 bases, V lost 1 base, and 6 bases had no gene match.

The genes are TRBV10-1 and TRBJ2-1; possible D gene TRBD1, 5 bases. This CDR3 spans 12 amino acids. Deletions cut 2 bases from V and 10 bases from J, with 9 bases between. Germline CDR1 and CDR2: WNHNN and SYGVQD (reference sequence). The CDR3: CASSEEAGEQFF. The CDR3 nucleotides read TGCGCCAGCAGTGAGGAGGCAGGGGAGCAGTTCTTC.

V gene TRBV4-3 combines with J gene TRBJ2-6; D possibly corresponds to TRBD2 (5 bases). CDR1 is LGHNA, CDR2 YSLEER, per germline. The V end lost 0 bases, the J end lost 1 base, and 13 bases lay between the germline ends. This CDR3 contains 18 residues. The CDR3 sequence: CASSQDYGIKSGANVLTF. The DNA of the CDR3 is TGCGCCAGCAGCCAAGATTACGGGATCAAGTCTGGGGCCAACGTCCTGACTTTC.

The sample holds a few counts of this clone. The chain has TRBV7-9 and TRBJ2-7; D is possibly TRBD1 or TRBD2 (6 bases each). V lost 5 bases to trimming and J lost 2 bases, with 13 bases between them. The CDR3 spans 14 residues. The germline V gene has CDR1 SEHNR and CDR2 FQNEAQ (reference sequence). The CDR3 loop is CASSREEGAYEQYF. The CDR3 DNA is TGTGCCAGCAGCAGAGAGGAGGGGGCCTACGAGCAGTACTTC.

The rearrangement uses TRBV19 and TRBJ1-5; TRBD1 is a possible D gene (6 bases). The germline CDR1 and CDR2 sequences are LNHDA and SQIVND (reference sequence). Trimming took 10 bases from V and 4 from J, leaving 14 bases between them. This CDR3 has 13 amino acids. The CDR3 protein is CATAIQGNQPQHF. Here the CDR3 DNA reads TGTGCCACCGCTATACAGGGTAATCAGCCCCAGCATTTT.